This note documents a single TCR beta chain sequence. Its cognate antigen is unknown. The data are from a study of cytomegalovirus exposure and HLA in healthy donors. Study-wide results and limits: Later genetic work tied a missense DCLRE1C variant to beta-chain V and J trimming.

Germline loops: CDR1 DFQATT, CDR2 SNEGSKA (reference sequence). The CDR3 covers 11 residues. Both 60 Vbeta primers and 13 Jbeta primers went into the PCR. Some clones are missing from TCRdb's copy, which holds only in-frame ones; the method was immunoSEQ multiplex PCR. The data hold tens of thousands of clones, with more than 70% observed a single time. The chain links TRBV20-1 to TRBJ2-5; a possible D gene is TRBD1 (6 bases). The assigned J gene may be wrong: the sequence end matches TRBJ2-7 better. Sequenced input: PBMCs. The receptor was isolated from a woman between 40 and 55 years old in good health and CMV-seropositive. This CDR3 is CSASSGVEQYF. The CDR3 nucleotides read TGCAGTGCTAGTTCAGGGGTCGAGCAGTACTTC.